This T cell receptor (beta chain) appears in the sequencing data of a study of cytomegalovirus exposure and HLA in healthy donors. In the PCR, 60 Vbeta and 13 Jbeta primers were used. Data came from immunoSEQ multiplex PCR; TCRdb stores just in-frame clones and leaves some out. The repertoire holds around 110,000 clones, with around 76% as singletons. Looked up from germline, CDR1 is SGHAT and CDR2 is FQNNGV. V gave up 5 bases and J gave up 6 bases, with 13 bases separating them. CDR3 length: 14 amino acids. The rearrangement uses TRBV11-2 and TRBJ2-2, with D possibly matching TRBD2 (5 bases). The receptor's source is a woman in her fifties or sixties in good health and CMV-seropositive. The sample was PBMCs. This CDR3 is CASSRDYGAGELFF. The CDR3 region has the DNA TGTGCCAGCAGCCGAGACTATGGGGCCGGGGAGCTGTTTTTT.